This TCR beta chain was retrieved from a study of shared clonotypes between healthy human individuals. General observations from the study: Shared clonotypes: about 4.6% naive CD4, under 4% naive CD8, 2% to 2.5% memory CD4, more than 0.3% memory CD8. Clonotype sharing among donors likely depends on sequencing depth.

Germline V gene sequence: CDR1 PRHDT, CDR2 FYEKMQ (reference sequence). CDR3 length: 13 residues. V was pared by 3 bases and J by 2 bases, with 8 bases between. About this clone: The antigen is unknown.

Assay runs were performed at deep level. The repertoire was sequenced with immunoSEQ multiplex PCR; TCRdb's copy has only in-frame clones and lacks some. The data show some 690,000 clones, 90% seen once. The V gene is TRBV13, the J gene TRBJ2-7; D is ambiguous. Sample: memory CD8+ T cells from PBMCs. Subset in this sample: CD45RO+ cells pooled with CCR7-negative TemRA cells. This receptor was obtained from a man younger than 30 in good health. Some clones in this sample may be carry-over from other donors' samples. CDR3 residues: CASSFDRTYEQYF. As DNA, the CDR3 is TGTGCCAGCAGCTTTGACCGGACCTACGAGCAGTACTTC.